Listed below are T cell receptor beta chains from one sample, sequenced in a study of blood T cells in healthy people across ages. MiXCR, applied by TCRdb to the 5' RACE reads, yields one record per CDR3 protein. The repertoire holds 630,000 or so distinct CDR3 sequences, with approximately 30% as singletons. Source material: blood. These receptors came from a woman older than 75 in good health. Both conserved end residues are part of each CDR3. A D gene is named only where the DNA matches it firmly. Clone size, where shown, is once, few, many, or a class for clones that have expanded.

>-|TRBJ2-7|-|TRBV3-1
TGTGCCAGCAGCCAAACACAGACCGCCGAGCAGTACTTC
CASSQTQTAEQYF
>-|TRBJ2-7|-|TRBV10-2
TGCGCCAGCAGTGAGTCAGAGGGGAAGGGCAATGAGCAGTACTTC
CASSESEGKGNEQYF
>-|TRBJ1-2|-|TRBV20-1
TGCAGTGCCGACTATGGCTACACCTTC
CSADYGYTF
>-|TRBJ2-7|many|TRBV5-1
TGCGCCAGCAGCTTAGGAGAGGGTTCCTACGAGCAGTACTTC
CASSLGEGSYEQYF
>TRBD1|TRBJ1-2|-|TRBV12-3/TRBV12-4
TGTGCCAGCAGTTACGACAGGGTTTATGGCTACACCTTC
CASSYDRVYGYTF
>TRBD1|TRBJ2-7|many|TRBV27
TGTGCCACCCACTCCTTACCGGGACAGGGGAACGAGCAGTACTTC
CATHSLPGQGNEQYF
>-|TRBJ2-3|many|TRBV20-1
TGCAGTGCTATCCGCCGCTCCTACACAGATACGCAGTATTTT
CSAIRRSYTDTQYF
>-|TRBJ1-5|-|TRBV21-1
TGTGCCAGCAGCGCTCCGGGCCTATATAGCAATCAGCCCCAGCATTTT
CASSAPGLYSNQPQHF
>-|TRBJ1-1|-|TRBV7-3
TGTGCCAGCAGCTCCGGGTCTTACACTGAAGCTTTCTTT
CASSSGSYTEAFF
>TRBD1|TRBJ1-6|few|TRBV10-2
TGCGCCAGCAGCGCCCGTCTAGCCGGGACAGGGGGCAGTTCACCCCTCCACTTT
CASSARLAGTGGSSPLHF
>-|TRBJ1-5|many|TRBV7-9
TGTGCCAGCAGCCGGGGGGGGGATAGCAATCAGCCCCAGCATTTT
CASSRGGDSNQPQHF
>-|TRBJ2-3|-|TRBV5-1
TGCGCCAGCAGCTTCACGTTAGCGGCAAGCACAGATACGCAGTATTTT
CASSFTLAASTDTQYF
>-|TRBJ1-2|once|TRBV27
TGTGCCAGCCGGGACGTCAATAACTATGGCTACACCTTC
CASRDVNNYGYTF
>-|TRBJ1-2|many|TRBV9
TGTGCCAGCAGCGGAGGGGGTTGGGACTATGGCTACACCTTC
CASSGGGWDYGYTF
>TRBD1|TRBJ1-2|many|TRBV20-1
TGCAGTGCCCTGGGACAGTCTAACTATGGCTACACCTTC
CSALGQSNYGYTF
>-|TRBJ1-4|few|TRBV12-3/TRBV12-4
TGTGCCAGCAGTTTAGCTGGCAGGGTCAGGGAAAAACTGTTTTTT
CASSLAGRVREKLFF
>-|TRBJ1-2|-|TRBV7-2
TGTGCCAGCAGCGCTAACGGGGTGGTGGGTCCTGGCTACACCTTC
CASSANGVVGPGYTF
>-|TRBJ2-7|many|TRBV18
TGTGCCAGCTCACCAAAAACAGGGAGAGCATACGAGCAGTACTTC
CASSPKTGRAYEQYF
>-|TRBJ2-1|-|TRBV27
TGTGCCAGCAGTTCCCTGCAGGGGCGACCCTACAATGAGCAGTTCTTC
CASSSLQGRPYNEQFF
>-|TRBJ1-6|-|TRBV7-9
TGTGCCAGCAGCTTAGAGCTTGCCAATTCACCCCTCCACTTT
CASSLELANSPLHF
>-|TRBJ1-2|many|TRBV20-1
TGCAGTGCTAGTCTCTCGGGGTCCTATGGCTACACCTTC
CSASLSGSYGYTF
>-|TRBJ2-5|many|TRBV12-3/TRBV12-4
TGTGCCAGCAGTCTACAGTCCCAAGAGACCCAGTACTTC
CASSLQSQETQYF
>-|TRBJ2-3|many|TRBV6-6
TGTGCCAGCAGTTACTACGGTAACACAGATACGCAGTATTTT
CASSYYGNTDTQYF
>-|TRBJ1-2|many|TRBV24-1
TGTGCCACCAGTGACCGGACAGCCAGGGACTATGGCTACACCTTC
CATSDRTARDYGYTF
>TRBD1|TRBJ1-2|few|TRBV12-3/TRBV12-4
TGTGCCAGCAGACGCCAAGGGGACAGCCTAAACGGCTATGGCTACACCTTC
CASRRQGDSLNGYGYTF
>-|TRBJ2-2|-|TRBV3-1
TGTGCCAGCAGCCAAGGGACAGTCACCGGGGAGCTGTTTTTT
CASSQGTVTGELFF
>-|TRBJ2-3|-|TRBV5-5
TGTGCCAGCAGCTTGGGGGTGGGCCTAAGCACAGATACGCAGTATTTT
CASSLGVGLSTDTQYF
>-|TRBJ1-1|-|TRBV7-8
TGTGCCAGCAGCTTAGTTAAGGGCAGCACTGAAGCTTTCTTT
CASSLVKGSTEAFF
>TRBD2|TRBJ2-5|many|TRBV7-7
TGTGCCAGCAGCCAGGGACTAGCGGGCGAGACCCAGTACTTC
CASSQGLAGETQYF
>-|TRBJ1-5|many|TRBV29-1
TGCAGCTGCAGGGACGGTGGCAATCAGCCCCAGCATTTT
CSCRDGGNQPQHF
>TRBD1|TRBJ2-5|-|TRBV29-1
TGCAGCGTTACAGACAGGGCCACCCAAGAGACCCAGTACTTC
CSVTDRATQETQYF
>-|TRBJ1-5|once|TRBV5-5
TGTGCCAGCAGCTTGACCCCAAGGCAGGGTAGTCAGCCCCAGCATTTT
CASSLTPRQGSQPQHF
>-|TRBJ2-3|many|TRBV7-3
TGTGCCAGCAGCTCCTTCATGGGGACCAGCACAGATACGCAGTATTTT
CASSSFMGTSTDTQYF
>-|TRBJ1-3|few|TRBV7-2
TGTGCCAGCAGCTCCAGCTCTGGAAACACCATATATTTT
CASSSSSGNTIYF
>-|TRBJ2-1|many|TRBV27
TGTGCCAGCAGTACCCCCCAGAGCTCCTACAATGAGCAGTTCTTC
CASSTPQSSYNEQFF
>TRBD2|TRBJ2-1|-|TRBV10-2
TGCGCCAGCAGACTGGCGGGAGGAGGGGGAAATGAGCAGTTCTTC
CASRLAGGGGNEQFF
>-|TRBJ2-2|-|TRBV5-1
TGCGCCAGCAGCTTCGGGACTTGGGGCACCGGGGAGCTGTTTTTT
CASSFGTWGTGELFF
>TRBD2|TRBJ2-1|many|TRBV4-1
TGCGCCAGCAGCCAAGATTACGGGGGGGTTGGGTCCTACAATGAGCAGTTCTTC
CASSQDYGGVGSYNEQFF
>-|TRBJ1-2|many|TRBV6-6
TGTGCCAGCAGTTACATACTTCGGGGGGAATATGGCTACACCTTC
CASSYILRGEYGYTF
>TRBD1|TRBJ1-2|-|TRBV7-2
TGTGCCAGCAGCTTAGCTGGGGACAGGCCTCACTATGGCTACACCTTC
CASSLAGDRPHYGYTF
>-|TRBJ2-7|-|TRBV7-2
TGTGCCAGCAGCTCCAGCGGGTGGGCCCACTACGAGCAGTACTTC
CASSSSGWAHYEQYF
>TRBD2|TRBJ2-1|few|TRBV6-1
TGTGCCAGCAGTGAAACTAGCGGGGGGGCCTCTGAGCAGTTCTTC
CASSETSGGASEQFF
>TRBD1|TRBJ2-1|many|TRBV12-3/TRBV12-4
TGTGCCAGCAGATATGGACAGGGTCCCTACAATGAGCAGTTCTTC
CASRYGQGPYNEQFF
>-|TRBJ1-1|few|TRBV20-1
TGCAGTGCAACCGCCGATGCCACTGAAGCTTTCTTT
CSATADATEAFF